This T cell receptor (beta chain) was observed in a study of shared clonotypes between healthy human individuals. Across the whole study: Each donor's CD8 memory used one plate, CD8 naive two, each CD4 subset three. Study observations and caveats: Across several donors, naive CD4 shared 5% to 6%, naive CD8 more than 3%, memory CD4 2% to 2.5%, memory CD8 about 0.4%. The study found lower generation probabilities in non-shared clonotypes than in those shared by all four donors.

Naive CD8 cells, CD45RO-negative and positively selected for CCR7, excluded terminally differentiated effector memory CD45RA+ cells. In the case of this clone: As yet, its antigen is unknown.

Some clones are missing from TCRdb's copy, which holds only in-frame ones; the method was immunoSEQ multiplex PCR. The sample has approximately 740,000 clones; 80% to 95% are singletons. This receptor was obtained from a man aged 25-45 years in good health. The sequenced sample consisted of naive CD8+ T cells sorted from blood.

The CDR3 here is CASSQTGTSDHSYNEQFF. The CDR3 coding sequence is TGCGCCAGCAGCCAGACCGGGACTAGCGACCACTCCTACAATGAGCAGTTCTTC. J is TRBJ2-1 and V is TRBV4-1, with 10 bases fitting TRBD2. Per germline, CDR1 MGHRA and CDR2 YSYEKL. The junction had 8 bases not matched to a gene; V was cut back by 3 bases and J by 0 bases. The CDR3 covers 18 residues.